This TCR beta chain was captured in a study of blood T cell repertoires in COVID-19. Sequencing used immunoSEQ multiplex PCR; TCRdb keeps in-frame clones, though not all of them. This table has almost 250,000 clones, around 86% appearing once. CDR3 length equals 15 residues. Germline values: CDR1 ENHRY, CDR2 SYGVKD. Trimming removed 3 bases from V and 6 bases from J; junction bases left unmatched: 7. This chain joins TRBV10-3 and TRBJ1-5; 8 bases agree with TRBD1. Sequenced sample: peripheral blood. The sequence was obtained from a woman older than 75 with COVID-19, enrolled during active disease. CDR3 residues: CAISEQGVAVQPQHF. CDR3 sequence (DNA): TGTGCCATCAGTGAACAGGGGGTTGCAGTTCAGCCCCAGCATTTT.